The 10 T cell receptor beta chains reported below all come from one sample, sequenced in a study of CD8+CD57+ T cells in acquired aplastic anemia. The template used for profiling TCR beta VDJ and CDR3 was genomic DNA. MiXCR, applied by TCRdb to the reads, yields one record per CDR3 protein. Here the sample spans fewer than 300,000 distinct CDR3 sequences, 70% to 85% being singletons. By flow cytometry, patients selected for sequencing had shown an expansion of CD8+CD57+ cells. The sequencing input was sorted CD4+, CD8+, or CD8+CD57+ T cells (not recorded which) from PBMCs. Receptor source: a human donor with aplastic anemia.

This clonotype was picked up one time. No conserved phenylalanine or tryptophan is present at the end of the CDR3, so a read error is the likely explanation. Because the CDR3's place on the DNA is in doubt, the DNA is left out and the CDR3 is given as listed by TCRdb. The chain recombines TRBV9 with TRBJ2-3; the listed D gene, TRBD2, was not tested against the DNA. Per germline, CDR1 SGDLS and CDR2 YYNGEE. The CDR3 is 13 residues long, ends included. The chain's CDR3 is CASGQSGTWGETL.

V is TRBV7-8 and J is TRBJ2-1, with 8 bases identical to TRBD2. There are 16 residues in the CDR3. Trimming removed 3 bases from V and 12 bases from J; junction bases left unmatched: 16. CDR1 SGHVS and CDR2 FQNEAQ come from the germline V gene. The CDR3 sequence is CASSFHPSGGSVAQFF. Written as DNA, the CDR3 is TGTGCCAGCAGCTTTCATCCAAGCGGGGGAAGCGTTGCGCAGTTCTTC.

As concerns this clonotype: The junction departs from germline at one end; a sequencing error may be responsible. V and J are TRBV5-1 and TRBJ1-1, with D possibly TRBD1 on 5 matching bases. The CDR3 consists of 14 residues. CDR1 and CDR2 (germline): SGHRS, YFSETQ. The CDR3 region has the DNA TGCGCCAGCATCTTTGAGGAGGACACCGGTGAATCTTTCTTT. Its translation is CASIFEEDTGESFF.

The rearrangement joins TRBV24-1 to TRBJ2-7, with D tentatively TRBD1 or TRBD2 (5 bases each). Trimming took 4 bases from V and 9 from J, leaving 21 bases between them. CDR1 and CDR2 from the germline V gene are KGHDR and SFDVKD. The CDR3 spans 15 residues. The CDR3 DNA sequence: TGTGCCACCAGTGAAATCTTCCCCGGGACGTTGCGGCAGTACGTC. Its translation: CATSEIFPGTLRQYV.

The V gene is TRBV5-4, the J gene TRBJ2-3, with TRBD2 matching 12 bases. Germline V gives CDR1 SGHNT, CDR2 YYREEE (reference sequence). The CDR3 totals 16 residues. V lost 3 bases, J lost 5 bases, and 7 bases stayed unmatched. The chain's CDR3 is CASSSPSGGVVDTQYF. The CDR3 DNA is TGTGCCAGCAGCTCCCCTAGCGGGGGGGTAGTAGATACGCAGTATTTT.

The sample holds a few counts of this clonotype. The rearrangement links TRBV2 to TRBJ2-3; possibly TRBD1 or TRBD2 for D (5 bases each). The germline V gene has CDR1 SNHLY and CDR2 FYNNEI. The CDR3 covers 13 residues. With 8 bases removed from V and 7 bases from J, the gap between germline ends came to 16 bases. This CDR3 is CASGDLGQNTQYF. DNA for the CDR3: TGTGCCAGCGGGGACCTGGGCCAAAATACGCAGTATTTT.

A remark on this clonotype: An end of the junction differs from the germline gene, which may be a read error. The chain carries TRBV7-3 and TRBJ2-5, with 8 bases lining up with TRBD2. The CDR3 consists of 12 residues. Germline CDR1 SGHTA, CDR2 FQGTGA. CDR3 nucleotide sequence: TGTGCCGGAAGGGGAGCGGGGGAGACCCAGACGTTC. Amino acid sequence: CAGRGAGETQTF.

The CDR3 coding sequence is TGCAGTGCCGCCCACTCAACTGAAGGACAGGGTGGCTATGGCTACACCTTC. This encodes CSAAHSTEGQGGYGYTF. The chain couples TRBV20-1 to TRBJ1-2; 8 bases line up with TRBD1. Trimming cost V 6 bases and J 4 bases; bases outside gene matches: 19. Germline V gene sequence: CDR1 DFQATT, CDR2 SNEGSKA (reference sequence). This CDR3 has 17 amino acids.

The chain couples TRBV6-5 to TRBJ1-1; a possible D gene is TRBD1 (5 bases). The V gene lost 4 bases and the J gene lost 5 bases, with 20 bases spanning the gap. The CDR3 sequence is 16 residues long. In germline, CDR1 is MNHEY, CDR2 SVGAGI. The CDR3 is CASSWAGPGGGTEAFF. The CDR3 nucleotides are TGTGCCAGCAGTTGGGCAGGGCCAGGTGGAGGGACTGAAGCTTTCTTT.

Only a few counts were recorded for this clonotype. The chain employs TRBV19 and TRBJ1-5, with 8 bases fitting TRBD1. J lost 5 bases, V lost 5 bases, and 5 bases had no gene match. Germline assignment: CDR1 LNHDA and CDR2 SQIVND (reference sequence). The CDR3 loop spans 14 amino acids. The CDR3 sequence is CASSPGQGYQPQHF. Here the CDR3 DNA reads TGTGCCAGTAGTCCCGGACAGGGATATCAGCCCCAGCATTTT.